The rows below give T cell receptor beta chains drawn from one sample of a study of T cell changes during pregnancy in multiple sclerosis. Some clones are missing from TCRdb's copy, which holds only in-frame ones; the method was immunoSEQ multiplex PCR. The sample comprises about 39,000 clones, 94% of which are singletons, and 0.35% rests with the top ten. The sequencing used CD4+ T cells from peripheral blood mononuclear cells, collected after pregnancy. Receptor source: a female donor with multiple sclerosis, enrolled in a pregnancy study. The CDR3 runs from the conserved cysteine through the conserved F or W. Each record gives: D gene, V gene, J gene, clone size, CDR3 protein, CDR3 DNA. The D gene is left open where the match is weak. Size is omitted from some rows. Given values are once, few, many or a class for expanded clones.

>NA|TRBV30|TRBJ1-4|once
CAWDGGRSEKLFF
TGTGCCTGGGACGGTGGGAGGAGTGAAAAACTGTTTTTT
>NA|TRBV6-1|TRBJ1-3|NA
CASSGADGNTIYF
TGTGCCAGCAGTGGGGCAGATGGAAACACCATATATTTT
>TRBD1|TRBV29-1|TRBJ2-3|NA
CSDRPGTGSTDTQYF
TGCAGCGACCGACCCGGGACAGGGAGCACAGATACGCAGTATTTT
>TRBD1|TRBV27|TRBJ1-2|NA
CASRRGTGRGYTF
TGTGCCAGCAGGCGAGGGACAGGGCGAGGCTACACCTTC
>NA|TRBV19|TRBJ1-6|NA
CASSADINSPLHF
TGTGCCAGTAGTGCGGACATTAATTCACCCCTCCACTTT
>NA|TRBV9|TRBJ2-2|NA
CASSAPVAGELFF
TGTGCCAGCAGCGCGCCAGTGGCCGGGGAGCTGTTTTTT
>TRBD1|TRBV11-3|TRBJ2-2|NA
CASSKWTGADTGELFF
TGTGCCAGCAGCAAATGGACAGGGGCTGACACCGGGGAGCTGTTTTTT
>TRBD1|TRBV29-1|TRBJ2-7|NA
CSVELGTGAREQYF
TGCAGCGTTGAATTGGGTACAGGGGCCCGCGAGCAGTACTTC
>NA|TRBV6-6|TRBJ1-5|once
CASSYSPIGVRQPQHF
TGTGCCAGCAGTTACTCCCCGATAGGGGTCCGACAGCCCCAGCATTTT
>TRBD2|TRBV15|TRBJ2-5|NA
CATSRPGTSGEETQYF
TGTGCCACCAGCAGACCCGGGACTAGCGGGGAAGAGACCCAGTACTTC
>TRBD1|TRBV15|TRBJ1-2|NA
CATSRGGQGLEGYTF
TGTGCCACCAGCAGAGGGGGACAGGGGCTAGAAGGCTACACCTTC
>TRBD1|TRBV10-3|TRBJ2-1|NA
CAIRTGTANNEQFF
TGTGCCATCAGAACCGGGACAGCAAACAATGAGCAGTTCTTC
>TRBD2|TRBV13|TRBJ2-3|NA
CASSRTLAGGTDTQYF
TGTGCCAGCAGCCGGACTTTAGCGGGGGGCACAGATACGCAGTATTTT
>NA|TRBV6-5|TRBJ2-5|NA
CASTPQGGKTQYF
TGTGCCAGCACCCCACAGGGTGGCAAGACCCAGTACTTC
>TRBD1|TRBV30|TRBJ1-6|NA
CAWAGRTGGFNSPLHF
TGTGCCTGGGCTGGGAGGACAGGGGGCTTCAATTCACCCCTCCACTTT
>TRBD2|TRBV7-3|TRBJ2-3|once
CASSFRGGFADTQYF
TGTGCCAGCAGCTTTCGGGGGGGCTTCGCAGATACGCAGTATTTT
>NA|TRBV5-6|TRBJ1-6|NA
CASSLPSGFNSPLHF
TGTGCCAGCAGCTTACCGTCAGGGTTTAATTCACCCCTCCACTTT
>TRBD1|TRBV19|TRBJ2-2|NA
CASTHLRGQGYTGELFF
TGTGCCAGTACCCATTTGAGGGGACAGGGTTACACCGGGGAGCTGTTTTTT
>TRBD1|TRBV6-5|TRBJ1-5|NA
CASSSLTGVNQPQHF
TGTGCCAGCAGTTCCTTGACAGGGGTCAATCAGCCCCAGCATTTT
>TRBD2|TRBV29-1|TRBJ2-5|NA
CSVGGSWERGEETQYF
TGCAGCGTTGGAGGATCTTGGGAGCGGGGGGAAGAGACCCAGTACTTC
>TRBD1|TRBV9|TRBJ1-4|NA
CASSFGQGAPNEKLFF
TGTGCCAGCAGCTTCGGACAGGGTGCCCCTAATGAAAAACTGTTTTTT
>NA|TRBV7-8|TRBJ1-3|NA
CASSWGSGGPGNTIYF
TGTGCCAGCAGCTGGGGATCCGGAGGGCCTGGAAACACCATATATTTT
>NA|TRBV7-3|TRBJ1-5|NA
CASSWGADQPQHF
TGTGCCAGCAGCTGGGGCGCAGACCAGCCCCAGCATTTT
>TRBD2|TRBV6-5|TRBJ2-1|NA
CASSYSGTGGYEQFF
TGTGCCAGCAGTTACTCCGGGACGGGAGGCTATGAGCAGTTCTTC
>NA|TRBV2|TRBJ1-1|NA
CASIRGTLNTEAFF
TGTGCCAGCATCCGGGGGACCCTAAACACTGAAGCTTTCTTT
>NA|TRBV5-1|TRBJ1-1|NA
CASSLGANTEAFF
TGCGCCAGCAGCTTGGGGGCGAACACTGAAGCTTTCTTT
>NA|TRBV12-5|TRBJ2-1|NA
CASGLTIAPSSYNEQFF
TGTGCTAGTGGTTTGACAATAGCGCCCAGCTCCTACAATGAGCAGTTCTTC
>NA|TRBV6-6|TRBJ2-3|NA
CASSIAGSDTQYF
TGTGCCAGCAGTATTGCAGGTTCAGATACGCAGTATTTT
>NA|TRBV10-2|TRBJ2-5|once
CASTDIPQETQYF
TGCGCCAGCACCGACATTCCCCAAGAGACCCAGTACTTC
>NA|TRBV15|TRBJ1-5|NA
CATSRGAGNSNQPQHF
TGTGCCACCAGCAGAGGGGCAGGGAATAGCAATCAGCCCCAGCATTTT
>NA|TRBV29-1|TRBJ2-5|NA
CSVSHQETQYF
TGCAGCGTTAGCCACCAAGAGACCCAGTACTTC
>NA|TRBV25-1|TRBJ2-5|NA
CASSEYRPGLGGETQYF
TGTGCCAGCAGTGAATATAGGCCAGGCCTGGGGGGAGAGACCCAGTACTTC
>NA|TRBV10-3|TRBJ2-2|NA
CAISGQSLTGELFF
TGTGCCATCAGCGGACAGAGTCTCACCGGGGAGCTGTTTTTT
>NA|TRBV5-4|TRBJ2-7|NA
CASSLAGIYEQYF
TGTGCCAGCAGTCTGGCAGGTATCTACGAGCAGTACTTC
>NA|TRBV11-2|TRBJ2-7|NA
CASSSVRGRSDEQYF
TGTGCCAGCAGCTCCGTACGGGGGAGAAGCGACGAGCAGTACTTC
>TRBD2|TRBV27|TRBJ2-5|NA
CASSPNWGGETQYF
TGTGCCAGCAGCCCTAATTGGGGGGGAGAGACCCAGTACTTC
>NA|TRBV15|TRBJ1-1|NA
CATSPRGEVSYTEAFF
TGTGCCACCAGCCCACGGGGGGAGGTTAGTTACACTGAAGCTTTCTTT
>TRBD1|TRBV5-1|TRBJ2-7|NA
CASSRDSEQYF
TGCGCCAGCAGCCGGGACAGCGAGCAGTACTTC
>TRBD1|TRBV27|TRBJ1-6|NA
CASSPSTGGSSPLHF
TGTGCCAGCAGTCCCTCCACAGGGGGCAGTTCACCCCTCCACTTT
>TRBD2|TRBV7-7|TRBJ2-4|NA
CASSPHGRGGVDIQYF
TGTGCTAGCAGTCCTCACGGGAGGGGGGGGGTTGACATTCAGTACTTC
>NA|TRBV5-8|TRBJ2-7|NA
CASSGRSGLYEQYF
TGTGCCAGCAGCGGTCGAAGCGGACTTTACGAGCAGTACTTC
>NA|TRBV5-4|TRBJ2-3|NA
CASSSRGSDTQYF
TGTGCCAGCAGCTCCCGGGGATCAGATACGCAGTATTTT
>NA|TRBV6-1|TRBJ2-3|NA
CASSGQTVADTQYF
TGTGCCAGCAGTGGACAGACAGTAGCAGATACGCAGTATTTT
>NA|TRBV4-1|TRBJ2-4|once
CASSQGFVPGRKRGGENIQYF
TGCGCCAGCAGCCAAGGATTTGTCCCGGGACGAAAGAGGGGCGGGGAAAACATTCAGTACTTC
>TRBD1|TRBV6-5|TRBJ1-2|NA
CASSLTDRVWYGYTF
TGTGCCAGCAGCCTAACGGACAGGGTTTGGTATGGCTACACCTTC
>NA|TRBV5-6|TRBJ1-2|NA
CASSINRVGGYTF
TGTGCCAGCAGCATAAACAGGGTGGGAGGCTACACCTTC
>TRBD1|TRBV18|TRBJ1-3|once
CASSPIPGGTGNTIYF
TGTGCCAGCTCACCAATACCAGGGGGAACTGGAAACACCATATATTTT
>TRBD2|TRBV7-9|TRBJ2-3|NA
CASSLSSGTSGGGTDTQYF
TGTGCCAGCAGCCTGAGCTCCGGGACTAGCGGGGGCGGCACAGATACGCAGTATTTT
>TRBD1|TRBV9|TRBJ1-4|NA
CASSVGDSGTNEKLFF
TGTGCCAGCAGCGTAGGGGACAGTGGCACTAATGAAAAACTGTTTTTT
>TRBD2|TRBV27|TRBJ2-1|NA
CASIGRGGLLGEQFF
TGTGCCAGCATAGGGCGGGGGGGACTCTTGGGTGAGCAGTTCTTC
>NA|TRBV2|TRBJ1-5|NA
CASHFRVGQPQHF
TGTGCCTCACACTTCAGGGTTGGTCAGCCCCAGCATTTT